Described below is a single TCR beta chain sequence and its context. Its antigen is still unknown. TCRdb keeps only in-frame clones here, not all; method: immunoSEQ multiplex PCR. Of 4,500 to 6,500 clones detected, 89% appear once; the ten largest clones hold about 2%. This record comes from a study of pediatric ulcerative colitis. Study-level results: Ulcerative colitis patients shared more blood-rectal clones than controls.

Per germline, CDR1 SGHTA and CDR2 FQGNSA. The CDR3 totals 13 residues. V was cut by 5 bases and J by 4 bases, with 11 bases left in between. The specimen was blood. The chain uses TRBV7-2 and TRBJ2-5; D is uncertain. This receptor was identified in a girl aged 5-17 years who was a control in a study of pediatric ulcerative colitis. The CDR3 here is CASSPPGRETQYF. CDR3 nucleotide sequence: TGTGCCAGCAGCCCCCCCGGGCGAGAGACCCAGTACTTC. The full variable domain, completed using reference TRBV7-2 and TRBJ2-5, is GAGVSQSPSNKVTEKGKDVELRCDPISGHTALYWYRQSLGQGLEFLIYFQGNSAPDKSGLPSDRFSAERTGGSVSTLTIQRTQQEDSAVYLCASSPPGRETQYFGPGTRLLVL.